Here is one TCR beta chain with its context. Its antigen is unknown. Per germline, CDR1 SNHLY and CDR2 FYNNEI. CDR3 size: 13 residues. V shed 6 bases and J shed 7 bases, with 13 bases lying between them. This specimen comes from a study of cytomegalovirus exposure and HLA in healthy donors. The PCR had 60 Vbeta and 13 Jbeta primers. Libraries were prepared by immunoSEQ multiplex PCR; TCRdb keeps only in-frame clonotypes and omits some of them. The repertoire holds about 190,000 clones, with 74% as singletons. General observations from the study: Segments of the TCR beta V type were, in most cases, productive about 87% or about 30% of the time in an earlier analysis. Fewer N-insertions (relative to the roughly 610-donor mean) were reportedly seen in an Asian-associated ancestry cluster in a later analysis.

The receptor was derived from a woman between 25 and 40 years old in good health and CMV-seropositive. The V gene is TRBV2, the J gene TRBJ1-5, with a weak D call TRBD1 (5 bases). The sequenced sample was PBMCs. The CDR3, as DNA: TGTGCCAGCAGGGTGACAGATTTACAGCCCCAGCATTTT. It translates to CASRVTDLQPQHF.